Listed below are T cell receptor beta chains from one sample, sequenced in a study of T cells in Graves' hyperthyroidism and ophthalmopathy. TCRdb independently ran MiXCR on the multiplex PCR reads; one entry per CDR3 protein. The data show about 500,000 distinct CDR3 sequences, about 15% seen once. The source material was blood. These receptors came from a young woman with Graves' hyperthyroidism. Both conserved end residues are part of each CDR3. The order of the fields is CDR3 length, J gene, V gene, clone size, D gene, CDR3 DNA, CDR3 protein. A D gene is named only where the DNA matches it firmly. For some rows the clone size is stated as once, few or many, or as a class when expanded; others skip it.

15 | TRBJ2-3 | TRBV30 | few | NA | TGTGCCTGGAGCCCAACGGCCGAGGGCACAGATACGCAGTATTTT | CAWSPTAEGTDTQYF
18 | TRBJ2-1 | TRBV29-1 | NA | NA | TGCAGCGTTGAAGTCATGACACAGAAAACATTGATTTCCGATGAGCAGTTCTTC | CSVEVMTQKTLISDEQFF
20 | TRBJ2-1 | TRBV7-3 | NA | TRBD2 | TGTGCCAGCAGCTTATCCGGGGGGGGACTAGCGGGAGTTAGATACAATGAGCAGTTCTTC | CASSLSGGGLAGVRYNEQFF
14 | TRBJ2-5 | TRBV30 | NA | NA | TGTGCCTGGAGTCTCCCCGTCTTTTCGGAGACCCAGCACTTC | CAWSLPVFSETQHF
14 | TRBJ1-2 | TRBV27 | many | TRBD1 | TGTGCCAGCAGTTTATCGCAGGGACAGGGGGGCTACACCTTC | CASSLSQGQGGYTF
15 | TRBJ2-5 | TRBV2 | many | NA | TGTGCCAGCAGTGATCCGGGACTCGAACAAGAGACCCAGTACTTC | CASSDPGLEQETQYF
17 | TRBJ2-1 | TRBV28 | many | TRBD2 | TGTGCCAGCACGCACGGGACTAGCGGGACCCCCTACAATGAGCAGTTCTTC | CASTHGTSGTPYNEQFF
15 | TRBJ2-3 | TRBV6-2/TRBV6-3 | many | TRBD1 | TGTGCCAGCAGTTTCCGGGACAGGGTCACAGATACGCAGTATTTT | CASSFRDRVTDTQYF
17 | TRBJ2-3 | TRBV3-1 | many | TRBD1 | TGTGCCAGCAGCACACACACCGACAGGGGAGGCACAGATACGCAGTATTTT | CASSTHTDRGGTDTQYF
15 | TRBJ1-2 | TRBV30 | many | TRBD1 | TGTGCCTGTCCCTTTGCAGGGGGAGCTAACTATGGCTACACCTTC | CACPFAGGANYGYTF
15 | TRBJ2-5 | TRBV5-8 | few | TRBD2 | TGTGCCAGCACCCTGGGACTAGCAGGACAAGAGACCCAGTACTTC | CASTLGLAGQETQYF
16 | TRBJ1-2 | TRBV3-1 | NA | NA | TGTGCCAGCAGCCAAGGTCCAGACCCGATGTACTATGGCTACACCTTC | CASSQGPDPMYYGYTF
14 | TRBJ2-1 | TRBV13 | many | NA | TGTGCCAGCTCAAGGGGGGCTTCCTACAATGAGCAGTTCTTC | CASSRGASYNEQFF
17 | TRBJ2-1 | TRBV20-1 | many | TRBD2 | TGCAGTGCTACCAATCCTAATCTAGCGGGAATGGGTAATGAGCAGTTCTTC | CSATNPNLAGMGNEQFF
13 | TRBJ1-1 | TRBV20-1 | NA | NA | TGCAGTGCACCGGGGGTGGAGAACACTGAAGCTTTCTTT | CSAPGVENTEAFF
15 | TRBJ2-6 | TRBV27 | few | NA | TGTGCCAGCAGTTTATGGGGGCTAGGGGCCAACGTCCTGACTTTC | CASSLWGLGANVLTF
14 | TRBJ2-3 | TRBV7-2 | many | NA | TGTGCCAGCAGCTTAGGGGACGGACTTTATACGCAGTATTTT | CASSLGDGLYTQYF
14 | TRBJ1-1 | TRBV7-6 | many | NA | TGTGCCAGCACCCCAGACTCCAGGGGCACTGAAGCTTTCTTT | CASTPDSRGTEAFF
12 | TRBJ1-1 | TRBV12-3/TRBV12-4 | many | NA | TGTGCCAGCAGTTGGGCCCGGGGCGTTGCTTTCTTT | CASSWARGVAFF
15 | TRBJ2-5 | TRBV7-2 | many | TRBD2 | TGTGCCAGCAGCTCCCAGGGACTAGGGCAAGAGACCCAGTACTTC | CASSSQGLGQETQYF
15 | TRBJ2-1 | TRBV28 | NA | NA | TGTGCCAGCAGGGTAGGACGGATTCCCGGCAATGAGCAGTTCTTC | CASRVGRIPGNEQFF
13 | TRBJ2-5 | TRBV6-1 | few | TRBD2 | TGTGCCAGCAATAGCCTAGCGGGAGTAATGTTGGACTTC | CASNSLAGVMLDF
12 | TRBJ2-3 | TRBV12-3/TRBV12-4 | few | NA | TGTGCCAGCAGACAAGGGAAGGATACGCAGTATTTT | CASRQGKDTQYF
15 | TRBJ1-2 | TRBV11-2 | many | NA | TGTGCCAGCAGCCCCTTGGCCGGGAGATACTATGGCTACACCTTC | CASSPLAGRYYGYTF
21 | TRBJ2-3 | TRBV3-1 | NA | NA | TGTGCCAGCAGCCAAGATCTGAGGGGCGCCGGGACTGGCGGGACGACAGATACGCAGTATTTT | CASSQDLRGAGTGGTTDTQYF
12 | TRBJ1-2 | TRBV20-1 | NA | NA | TGCAGTGCTAGACGGACTAACTATGGCTACACCTTC | CSARRTNYGYTF
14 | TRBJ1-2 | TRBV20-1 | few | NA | TGCAGTGCTAGTAAAGACCGGTCGTCTTATGGCTACACCTTC | CSASKDRSSYGYTF
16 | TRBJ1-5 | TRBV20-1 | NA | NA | TGCAGTGCTAGGGGACCGACTCACTATAGCAATCAGCCCCAGCATTTT | CSARGPTHYSNQPQHF
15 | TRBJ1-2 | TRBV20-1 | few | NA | TGCAGTGCTAGAGAGTCCCCCCAAGGGGTCGATGGCTACACCTTC | CSARESPQGVDGYTF
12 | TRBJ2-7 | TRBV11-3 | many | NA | TGTGCCAGCAGCTTTACCACCGATACGCAGTACTTC | CASSFTTDTQYF
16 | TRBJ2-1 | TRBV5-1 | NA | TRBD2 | TGCGCCAGCAGCCCCCTACTAGCGGGAGGGCACAATGAGCAGTTCTTC | CASSPLLAGGHNEQFF
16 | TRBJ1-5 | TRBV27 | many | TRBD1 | TGTGCCAGCAGTTTATCGGGGACAGGGACAAATCAGCCCCAGCATTTT | CASSLSGTGTNQPQHF